Following are 12 T cell receptor beta chains from one sample sequenced in a study of graft-versus-host responses after intestinal transplantation. Repertoires were generated with immunoSEQ multiplex PCR, while TCRdb's copy carries only in-frame clones and drops some. The profile covers tens of thousands of clones, with about half appearing a single time and about 1% taken by the ten largest. Material: alloreactive CD4+ T cells from a mixed lymphocyte reaction culture, obtained before intestinal transplant. Subset meaning: CFSE-low proliferating T cells sorted from roughly 6-day pre-transplant mixed lymphocyte reaction (GvH or HvG direction). The receptors originated from a human patient who received an intestinal transplant.

This sequence joins TRBV5-1 and TRBJ2-1; 9 bases line up with TRBD2. CDR1 and CDR2 from the germline V gene are SGHRS and YFSETQ. Trimming cost V 2 bases and J 8 bases; bases outside gene matches: 14. There are 17 residues in the CDR3. CDR3 bases: TGCGCCAGCAGCTTACCATTTGCGGGGGGGCCGTTCGATGAGCAGTTCTTC. It translates to CASSLPFAGGPFDEQFF.

The chain couples TRBV6-5 to TRBJ1-1, with a weak D call TRBD1 (6 bases). CDR1 and CDR2 from the germline V gene are MNHEY and SVGAGI. Trimming stripped 2 bases from V and 7 bases from J, with 8 bases between. The CDR3 is 12 amino acids. CDR3 nucleotide sequence: TGTGCCAGCAGTTACACGACAGGTGAAGCTTTCTTT. Amino acids: CASSYTTGEAFF.

The CDR3 DNA reads TGTGCCAGCTCTAATCTAGCGGGGGGTCCCTACGAGCAGTACTTC. Its translation: CASSNLAGGPYEQYF. V and J are TRBV18 and TRBJ2-7, with TRBD2 matching over 11 bases. Trimming at V came to 6 bases and at J to 2 bases, leaving 6 bases not matched to a gene. The CDR3 runs 15 residues. Germline-derived CDR1 and CDR2 are KGHSH and LQKENI.

This clone was seen more than once but under ten times. V usage is TRBV18 and J usage is TRBJ2-5; 9 bases map to TRBD1. CDR3 length equals 15 residues. Per the germline V gene, CDR1 is KGHSH and CDR2 is LQKENI. V lost 3 bases to trimming and J lost 5 bases; unmatched junction nucleotides: 7. The CDR3 sequence: CASSPGTGREETQYF. In DNA form, the CDR3 reads TGTGCCAGCTCACCGGGGACAGGGAGGGAGGAGACCCAGTACTTC.

This clone came up a few times. V usage is TRBV20-1 and J usage is TRBJ1-1; the D is unclear. The CDR3 runs 11 residues. Germline V gene lookup returns CDR1 DFQATT and CDR2 SNEGSKA (reference sequence). The V gene lost 7 bases and the J gene lost 1 base, with 7 bases spanning the gap. The CDR3 spells CSVAGNTEAFF. CDR3 sequence (DNA): TGCAGTGTAGCGGGGAACACTGAAGCTTTCTTT.

The chain uses TRBV5-1 and TRBJ2-1; 8 bases map to TRBD2. The V segment lost 0 bases and the J segment 4 bases; nucleotides outside the gene matches: 6. The CDR3 spans 16 residues. Germline assignment: CDR1 SGHRS and CDR2 YFSETQ. The CDR3 region has the DNA TGCGCCAGCAGCTTGGTCGCGGGCGGGGGGTACAATGAGCAGTTCTTC. Its protein product is CASSLVAGGGYNEQFF.

This clone was detected once. The chain is built from TRBV19 and TRBJ1-2; D not certain. The CDR3 length is 13 residues. Looked up from germline, CDR1 is LNHDA and CDR2 is SQIVND (reference sequence). V dropped 10 bases and J dropped 0 bases, with 12 bases sitting between them. The CDR3 DNA reads TGTGCCACCCTGAGCCAAACTAACTATGGCTACACCTTC. Translated, it gives CATLSQTNYGYTF.

The chain recombines TRBV5-6 with TRBJ2-5; TRBD2 is a possible D gene (5 bases). V was cut by 4 bases and J by 5 bases, with 15 bases left in between. The CDR3 has 14 amino acids. Germline V gene data show CDR1 as SGHDT and CDR2 as YYEEEE. CDR3 in DNA: TGTGCCAGCAGCCGGGCCGGGGTTAGGGAGACCCAGTACTTC. It is translated as CASSRAGVRETQYF.

This chain joins TRBV19 and TRBJ2-2, with D possibly matching TRBD2 (5 bases). Germline V gene sequence: CDR1 LNHDA, CDR2 SQIVND (reference sequence). Trimming cost V 3 bases and J 0 bases, with 8 bases left between them. CDR3 length: 15 amino acids. The CDR3 bases are TGTGCCAGTAGTATCCCGGGAACGAACACCGGGGAGCTGTTTTTT. Its protein is CASSIPGTNTGELFF.

The chain recombines TRBV5-1 with TRBJ2-2; the match to TRBD2 covers 7 bases. CDR3 length: 18 amino acids. Germline CDR1 and CDR2: SGHRS and YFSETQ. Germline trimming cut 4 bases from V and 1 base from J; bases unmatched to any gene: 13. This chain's CDR3 is CASSRVSGGGGNTGELFF. The CDR3 DNA is TGCGCCAGCAGCCGGGTCTCAGGTGGCGGGGGGAACACCGGGGAGCTGTTTTTT.

In its sample, this clone was seen a few times. As DNA, the CDR3 is TGTGCCAGCAGCTTAGGAGTTTGGGCGGGGGGGCCAGATACGCAGTATTTT. The encoded protein is CASSLGVWAGGPDTQYF. The V gene is TRBV7-6, the J gene TRBJ2-3; 9 nucleotides line up with TRBD2. Unmatched junction bases numbered 9, after V lost 1 base and J lost 4 bases. The germline V gene has CDR1 SGHVS and CDR2 FNYEAQ. This CDR3 is 17 amino acids long.

This chain joins TRBV18 and TRBJ2-7, with 13 bases that match TRBD2. Trimming removed 2 bases from V and 7 bases from J; junction bases left unmatched: 5. There are 15 residues in the CDR3. Looked up from germline, CDR1 is KGHSH and CDR2 is LQKENI. CDR3 protein: CASSPGPGLAGEQYF. Here the CDR3 DNA reads TGTGCCAGCTCACCAGGGCCGGGACTAGCGGGGGAGCAGTACTTC.